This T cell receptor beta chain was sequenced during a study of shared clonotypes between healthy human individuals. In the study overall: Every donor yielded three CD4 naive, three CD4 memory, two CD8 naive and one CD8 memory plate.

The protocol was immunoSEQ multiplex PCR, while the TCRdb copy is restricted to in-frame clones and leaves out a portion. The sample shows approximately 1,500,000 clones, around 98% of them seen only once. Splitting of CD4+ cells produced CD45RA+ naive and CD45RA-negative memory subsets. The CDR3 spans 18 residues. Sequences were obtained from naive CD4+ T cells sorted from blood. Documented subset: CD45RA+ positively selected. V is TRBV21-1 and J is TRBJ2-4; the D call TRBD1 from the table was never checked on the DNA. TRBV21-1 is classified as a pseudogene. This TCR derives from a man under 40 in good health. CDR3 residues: CASSNIPRQELAKNIQYF. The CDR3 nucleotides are TGTGCCAGCAGCAATATCCCGAGACAGGAGCTAGCCAAAAACATTCAGTACTTC.